This passage covers 23 T cell receptor beta chains from one sample sequenced in a study of blood T cell repertoires in COVID-19. TCRdb's table, derived via immunoSEQ multiplex PCR, lists solely in-frame clones and lacks some. The data contain 90,000 to 120,000 clones, about 91% of them singletons. Source material: peripheral blood. The receptors come from a man aged 50-59 years with active or convalescent COVID-19.

The chain couples TRBV25-1 to TRBJ2-5; D is possibly TRBD2 (6 bases). V shed 1 base and J shed 5 bases, with 14 bases lying between them. Germline V gives CDR1 MGHDK, CDR2 SYGVNS. This CDR3 spans 15 amino acids. CDR3 region: CASSELAALFETQYF. DNA of the CDR3: TGTGCCAGCAGTGAATTAGCGGCTCTCTTTGAGACCCAGTACTTC.

This chain links TRBV29-1 with TRBJ2-3; 9 bases map to TRBD2. The CDR3 length is 15 residues. Looked up from germline, CDR1 is SQVTM and CDR2 is ANQGSEA. V was pared by 4 bases and J by 3 bases, with 8 bases of the junction left unmatched. The CDR3 DNA is TGCAGCGTTGCTCTCCTAGCGGGACAAACAGATACGCAGTATTTT. It is translated as CSVALLAGQTDTQYF.

This chain joins TRBV11-2 and TRBJ2-1, with 8 bases fitting TRBD2. Germline V CDR1 and CDR2: SGHAT, FQNNGV. Trimming removed 6 bases from V and 5 bases from J; junction bases left unmatched: 9. The CDR3 is 15 residues long. The CDR3 loop is CASRSIAGFNNEQFF. The CDR3 DNA is TGTGCCAGCAGATCAATAGCGGGATTCAACAATGAGCAGTTCTTC.

The V call is TRBV30, the J call TRBJ2-1; 10 bases align to TRBD1. The germline V gene has CDR1 GTSNPN and CDR2 SVGIG (reference sequence). J was trimmed by 5 bases and V by 2 bases; bases with no gene match: 6. This CDR3 comprises 15 residues. The CDR3 protein is CAWSSGQGLNNEQFF. CDR3 bases: TGTGCCTGGAGTTCGGGACAGGGGCTAAACAATGAGCAGTTCTTC. Full variable domain (remainder filled in from reference TRBV30 and TRBJ2-1): SQTIHQWPATLVQPVGSPLSLECTVEGTSNPNLYWYRQAAGRGLQLLFYSVGIGQISSEVPQNLSASRPQDRQFILSSKKLLLSDSGFYLCAWSSGQGLNNEQFFGPGTRLTVL.

The chain links TRBV15 to TRBJ2-5; TRBD1 might be the D (7 bases). CDR1 is LNHNV, CDR2 YYDKDF, per germline (reference sequence). The CDR3 is 14 amino acids. Trimming left V 3 bases short and J 5 bases short, with 13 bases between. CDR3 protein: CATSRTGRTETQYF. The CDR3 nucleotides are TGTGCCACCAGCAGGACAGGGAGGACGGAGACCCAGTACTTC.

This chain joins TRBV5-1 and TRBJ2-2, with D perhaps TRBD2 (5 bases). V lost 0 bases and J lost 5, with 23 bases in between. The CDR3 spans 19 residues. Looked up from germline, CDR1 is SGHRS and CDR2 is YFSETQ. Here the CDR3 reads CASSLGASRRGGYTGELFF. The DNA of the CDR3 is TGCGCCAGCAGCTTGGGGGCTAGCAGGAGAGGAGGTTATACCGGGGAGCTGTTTTTT. Combining the CDR3 with reference TRBV5-1 and TRBJ2-2 gives the whole variable domain KAGVTQTPRYLIKTRGQQVTLSCSPISGHRSVSWYQQTPGQGLQFLFEYFSETQRNKGNFPGRFSGRQFSNSRSEMNVSTLELGDSALYLCASSLGASRRGGYTGELFFGEGSRLTVL.

This chain joins TRBV10-1 and TRBJ2-1; 11 nucleotides align to TRBD1. J was trimmed by 7 bases and V by 5 bases; bases with no gene match: 4. The CDR3 covers 14 residues. Germline V gene lookup returns CDR1 WNHNN and CDR2 SYGVQD (reference sequence). The CDR3 loop reads CASSKGQGANEQFF. The CDR3 region has the DNA TGCGCCAGCAGTAAAGGACAGGGGGCAAATGAGCAGTTCTTC.

The gene calls are TRBV6-5 and TRBJ1-6; D is undetermined. V lost 6 bases and J 0 bases, leaving 3 bases between the germline ends. Germline V gene sequence: CDR1 MNHEY, CDR2 SVGAGI. The CDR3 spans 13 residues. This CDR3 is CASRSSYNSPLHF. CDR3 DNA: TGTGCCAGCAGGAGCTCCTATAATTCACCCCTCCACTTT.

The chain couples TRBV7-2 to TRBJ1-5, with TRBD1 as a possible D gene (5 bases). The germline CDR1 and CDR2 sequences are SGHTA and FQGNSA. This CDR3 comprises 15 residues. Deletions cut 5 bases from V and 6 bases from J, with 17 bases between. DNA of the CDR3: TGTGCCAGCAGCGCCCCCCACGCGGGGGGTCAGCCCCAGCATTTT. It translates to CASSAPHAGGQPQHF. Full variable domain (remainder filled in from reference TRBV7-2 and TRBJ1-5): GAGVSQSPSNKVTEKGKDVELRCDPISGHTALYWYRQSLGQGLEFLIYFQGNSAPDKSGLPSDRFSAERTGGSVSTLTIQRTQQEDSAVYLCASSAPHAGGQPQHFGDGTRLSIL.

This clone came up a few times. This sequence joins TRBV29-1 and TRBJ1-2; a possible D gene is TRBD1 (5 bases). The V end lost 6 bases, the J end lost 7 bases, and 15 bases lay between the germline ends. Looked up from germline, CDR1 is SQVTM and CDR2 is ANQGSEA. The CDR3 is made up of 12 amino acids. The DNA of the CDR3 is TGCAGCGTCCAGGGATTACGCTTTGGCTACACCTTC. Encoded protein: CSVQGLRFGYTF.

This chain connects TRBV28 to TRBJ2-7; D gene unclear. This CDR3 is 12 amino acids long. CDR1 is MDHEN and CDR2 is SYDVKM in the germline V gene. Trimming removed 8 bases at V and 5 bases at J, with 13 bases between. CDR3 amino acids: CASQSWFNEQYF. DNA of the CDR3: TGTGCCAGCCAGTCGTGGTTCAACGAGCAGTACTTC.

The chain joins TRBV2 to TRBJ2-3; TRBD1 aligns across 9 bases. Germline values: CDR1 SNHLY, CDR2 FYNNEI. The V segment lost 5 bases and the J segment 1 base; nucleotides outside the gene matches: 7. The CDR3 sequence is 16 residues long. The chain's CDR3 is CASSQVRDRGTDTQYF. CDR3 coding DNA: TGTGCCAGCAGTCAAGTCCGGGACAGGGGCACAGATACGCAGTATTTT.

This rearrangement joins TRBV6-6 to TRBJ2-5; the match to TRBD2 covers 7 bases. Germline CDR1 reads MNHNY; CDR2 reads SVGAGI (reference sequence). V lost 1 base and J lost 1; bases outside the gene matches: 0. The CDR3 contains 14 residues. The CDR3 here is CASSYWGGQETQYF. The CDR3, as DNA: TGTGCCAGCAGTTACTGGGGGGGCCAAGAGACCCAGTACTTC.

CDR3 in amino acids: CASSLGTSGPVYEQFF. The DNA for the CDR3 is TGCGCCAGCAGCTTGGGGACTAGCGGGCCCGTCTATGAGCAGTTCTTC. The rearrangement uses TRBV5-1 and TRBJ2-1; 11 nucleotides line up with TRBD2. The CDR3 length is 16 residues. V gave up 0 bases and J gave up 8 bases; unmatched junction bases: 7. CDR1 SGHRS and CDR2 YFSETQ come from the germline V gene.

In regard to this clone: At one of its ends the junction is not consistent with the germline gene, which may arise from a read error. This sequence joins TRBV7-9 and TRBJ2-7; TRBD1 agrees at 11 bases. This CDR3 region has 16 residues. CDR1 is SEHNR, CDR2 FQNEAQ, per germline (reference sequence). DNA for the CDR3: TGTGCCAGCAGATTAGGGACAGGGGGTTCTACCTACGAGCAGTACTTC. It encodes CASRLGTGGSTYEQYF.

The CDR3 coding sequence is TGTGCCATCAGTGAGTCTAACAGCTCTGGAAACACCATATATTTT. It translates to CAISESNSSGNTIYF. This rearrangement joins TRBV10-3 to TRBJ1-3; no firm D call. This CDR3 contains 15 residues. V lost 0 bases to trimming and J lost 0 bases, with 6 bases between them. Germline assignment: CDR1 ENHRY and CDR2 SYGVKD.

The chain joins TRBV3-1 (or the pseudogene TRBV3-2) to TRBJ2-1; 9 nucleotides agree with TRBD2. CDR3 size: 14 residues. The ends lost 4 bases at V and 6 bases at J; junction bases unmatched: 4. The germline CDR1 and CDR2 sequences are LGHDT and YNNKEL (reference sequence). Here the CDR3 DNA reads TGTGCCAGCAGCCGTTCGACTAGCGGCAATGAGCAGTTCTTC. Translated, it gives CASSRSTSGNEQFF.

V usage is TRBV2 and J usage is TRBJ2-2, with no clear D. This CDR3 contains 13 residues. The germline V and J ends were trimmed by 4 bases and 3 bases, with 6 bases remaining between them. Germline loops: CDR1 SNHLY, CDR2 FYNNEI. Here the CDR3 DNA reads TGTGCCAGCAGTGGGCAACACACCGGGGAGCTGTTTTTT. This sequence encodes CASSGQHTGELFF.

CDR3 amino acids: CTSSQDMNPSGRRSGELFF. In DNA form, the CDR3 reads TGCACCAGCAGCCAAGATATGAACCCGAGCGGGAGAAGGTCCGGGGAGCTGTTTTTT. The V gene is TRBV1, the J gene TRBJ2-2; TRBD2 reflects the table's D call only, with no check against the DNA. TRBV1 is reported as a pseudogene. This CDR3 contains 19 residues.

The chain carries TRBV10-2 and TRBJ1-4; 8 nucleotides line up with TRBD1. The V and J ends lost 5 bases and 7 bases, in that order; junction bases with no gene match: 9. The germline V gene encodes CDR1 WSHSY and CDR2 SAAADI. This CDR3 has 15 residues. The CDR3 sequence is CASSNAGGQGEKLFF. The CDR3 DNA is TGCGCCAGCAGTAACGCAGGGGGCCAGGGTGAAAAACTGTTTTTT.

This rearrangement joins TRBV2 to TRBJ2-3, with 15 positions matching TRBD2. The CDR3 is made up of 21 amino acids. The germline V gene encodes CDR1 SNHLY and CDR2 FYNNEI. V was clipped by 4 bases and J by 2 bases; unmatched bases: 16. For the CDR3, the DNA is TGTGCCAGCAGTGGACTCTATGGCGGGACTAGCGGGAGGATCGACACAGATACGCAGTATTTT. Amino acids: CASSGLYGGTSGRIDTDTQYF.

The chain recombines TRBV5-6 with TRBJ1-3; 8 bases align to TRBD1. This CDR3 region has 13 residues. CDR1 is SGHDT and CDR2 is YYEEEE in the germline V gene. The junction had 3 bases not matched to a gene; V was cut back by 5 bases and J by 5 bases. CDR3 coding DNA: TGTGCCAGCAGTAGGGACAGGAGAAACACCATATATTTT. Its protein product is CASSRDRRNTIYF.

The V and J genes are TRBV28 and TRBJ1-2; D unclear. Germline V CDR1 and CDR2: MDHEN, SYDVKM. Trimming stripped 2 bases from V and 4 bases from J, with 14 bases between. CDR3 length: 15 residues. The CDR3 sequence is CASSLSSAGSYGYTF. CDR3 nucleotides: TGTGCCAGCAGTTTAAGTAGCGCGGGAAGCTATGGCTACACCTTC.